Listed below are T cell receptor beta chains from one sample, sequenced in a study of blood T cell repertoires in COVID-19. Libraries were prepared by immunoSEQ multiplex PCR; TCRdb keeps only in-frame clonotypes and omits some of them. This table holds 35,000 to 55,000 clones, nearly 90% found once. Sequencing used peripheral blood. The source of these receptors is a man aged 65-85 years with active COVID-19. Each CDR3 is given with its conserved first and last residue. Fields, in order: clone size, J gene, V gene, D gene, CDR3 DNA, CDR3 protein. A D gene is named only where the DNA matches it firmly. Clone size is shown for a subset of rows, as once, few, many or a class of expanded clone.

.	TRBJ1-3	TRBV9	.	TGTGCCAGCAGCCCCTGGGACAAGATAACTGGAAACACCATATATTTT	CASSPWDKITGNTIYF
.	TRBJ1-2	TRBV7-2	.	TGTGCCAGCAGCTTAGGGCAGGGTGTGTCTTATGGCTACACCTTC	CASSLGQGVSYGYTF
.	TRBJ1-2	TRBV28	.	TGTGCCAGCACTCCCATAGCTAACTATGGCTACACCTTC	CASTPIANYGYTF
.	TRBJ2-1	TRBV19	TRBD1	TGTGCCAGTAGTATGGGTCAGGGGGCAGAAGAGCAGTTCTTC	CASSMGQGAEEQFF
once	TRBJ2-2	TRBV18	.	TGTGCCAGCTCACAGACAAGTACCGGGGAGCTGTTTTTT	CASSQTSTGELFF
.	TRBJ2-1	TRBV15	TRBD1	TGTGCCACCAGCAGGGACAGGGGGGCCTTTGAGCAGTTCTTC	CATSRDRGAFEQFF
.	TRBJ2-7	TRBV13	TRBD2	TGTGCCAGCAGCGCCGGACTAGCGGGGGTCTCCTACGAGCAGTACTTC	CASSAGLAGVSYEQYF
once	TRBJ1-3	TRBV6-5	TRBD1	TGTGCCAGCAGTTCCTCGGACAGGGGAGGTGGAAACACCATATATTTT	CASSSSDRGGGNTIYF
.	TRBJ1-4	TRBV9	.	TGTGCCAGCAGCCGGGCCGACAGACTTAATGAAAAACTGTTTTTT	CASSRADRLNEKLFF
.	TRBJ2-1	TRBV2	.	TGTGCCAGCAGGCAGACCTACAATGAGCAGTTCTTC	CASRQTYNEQFF
.	TRBJ2-1	TRBV6-2/TRBV6-3	.	TGTGCCAGCAGTTACCGACGGGGGGCCCTAGACCTATACAATGAGCAGTTCTTC	CASSYRRGALDLYNEQFF
.	TRBJ2-3	TRBV3-1/TRBV3-2	TRBD2	TGTGCCAGCAGTCTTAGCGGGGCCCGAGGAGATACGCAGTATTTT	CASSLSGARGDTQYF
.	TRBJ1-4	TRBV3-1/TRBV3-2	.	TGTGCCAGCAGCCAAGATCGGGGGGGCCCATGGGCTAATGAAAAACTGTTTTTT	CASSQDRGGPWANEKLFF
.	TRBJ2-3	TRBV7-9	.	TGTGCCAGCAGCTTAGTTGCGGATACGCAGTATTTT	CASSLVADTQYF
.	TRBJ2-7	TRBV9	TRBD2	TGTGCCAGCAGGGCACTAGCGGGGGGGCCCCACGAGCAGTACTTC	CASRALAGGPHEQYF
.	TRBJ1-4	TRBV3-1/TRBV3-2	TRBD1	TGTGCCAGCACCCAGGGGGCGACTAATGAAAAACTGTTTTTT	CASTQGATNEKLFF
.	TRBJ1-5	TRBV28	.	TGTGCCAGCAGAGAGCAGGGAAAGCCCCAGCATTTT	CASREQGKPQHF
.	TRBJ1-1	TRBV5-8	.	TGTGCCAGCAGCCTAGGGAGGAACACTGAAGCTTTCTTT	CASSLGRNTEAFF
.	TRBJ2-3	TRBV7-2	TRBD2	TGTGCCAGCAGCTCCGCCGTTTCTAGCGGGGGGGCGTTAGATACGCAGTATTTT	CASSSAVSSGGALDTQYF
.	TRBJ1-1	TRBV4-1	.	TGCGCCAGCAGCCAAGAGGGCGCCAGGGGAAACACTGAAGCTTTCTTT	CASSQEGARGNTEAFF
.	TRBJ2-5	TRBV5-1	.	TGCGCCAGCAGCCCCCTCGGAGGGCCCCAAGAGACCCAGTACTTC	CASSPLGGPQETQYF
.	TRBJ2-3	TRBV6-1	TRBD2	TGTGCCAGCAGTGAAGCGGGGGGGTATTCAGATACGCAGTATTTT	CASSEAGGYSDTQYF
.	TRBJ2-7	TRBV7-2	.	TGTGCCAGCAGCTTAGAAGGGGTGGGCTCGAGCGAGCAGTACTTC	CASSLEGVGSSEQYF
.	TRBJ1-4	TRBV11-3	TRBD1	TGTGCCAGCAGCTCGGATGGTCTCGGGACAGGGAAAAATGAAAAACTGTTTTTT	CASSSDGLGTGKNEKLFF
.	TRBJ2-1	TRBV29-1	TRBD1	TGCAGCGTTACACAGGGGGCCCGGCTTTCCTACAATGAGCAGTTCTTC	CSVTQGARLSYNEQFF